This T cell receptor (beta chain) was identified in a study of T cell changes during pregnancy in multiple sclerosis. Profiling relied on immunoSEQ multiplex PCR, and the TCRdb table lists in-frame clones only, not all of them. The sample gives tens of thousands of clones, 90% to 95% of which show up once; more than 0.9% is in the top ten. Trimming removed 5 bases from V and 1 base from J, with 14 bases in between. Germline CDR1 reads MNHNS; CDR2 reads SASEGT. The CDR3 is 15 residues long. V usage is TRBV6-1 and J usage is TRBJ1-1, with a weak D call TRBD1 (6 bases). This TCR was sampled from a female donor with multiple sclerosis, enrolled in a pregnancy study. This specimen was peripheral blood, taken in the first trimester of pregnancy. CDR3 coding DNA: TGTGCCAGCAGTAAAAGGGGGACCGCGAACACTGAAGCTTTCTTT. This translates into CASSKRGTANTEAFF.